This T cell receptor (beta chain) was identified during a study of Graves' ophthalmopathy and Graves' hyperthyroidism. At the level of the study: Peripheral blood sampling occurred at initial diagnosis, before any treatment.

RNA transcripts served as template for amplifying TCR beta CDR3 sequences. Amplification began with first-round RT-PCR using HTBI primers, then second-round multiplex PCR was performed. TCRdb ran MiXCR on the multiplex PCR reads and lists one entry per CDR3 protein. The table records 200,000 to 300,000 distinct CDR3 sequences, about 46% of them present only once. Germline CDR1 reads SEHNR; CDR2 reads FQNEAQ (reference sequence). V was trimmed by 1 base and J by 0 bases, leaving 12 bases between them. This CDR3 region has 16 residues. The clonotype comes from an adult man with Graves' ophthalmopathy. Sequencing was carried out using peripheral blood. V and J are TRBV7-9 and TRBJ2-5; possible D gene TRBD1, 5 bases. The CDR3 loop is CASSLGRQGYQETQYF. The DNA for the CDR3 is TGTGCCAGCAGCTTAGGTCGGCAGGGATACCAAGAGACCCAGTACTTC.